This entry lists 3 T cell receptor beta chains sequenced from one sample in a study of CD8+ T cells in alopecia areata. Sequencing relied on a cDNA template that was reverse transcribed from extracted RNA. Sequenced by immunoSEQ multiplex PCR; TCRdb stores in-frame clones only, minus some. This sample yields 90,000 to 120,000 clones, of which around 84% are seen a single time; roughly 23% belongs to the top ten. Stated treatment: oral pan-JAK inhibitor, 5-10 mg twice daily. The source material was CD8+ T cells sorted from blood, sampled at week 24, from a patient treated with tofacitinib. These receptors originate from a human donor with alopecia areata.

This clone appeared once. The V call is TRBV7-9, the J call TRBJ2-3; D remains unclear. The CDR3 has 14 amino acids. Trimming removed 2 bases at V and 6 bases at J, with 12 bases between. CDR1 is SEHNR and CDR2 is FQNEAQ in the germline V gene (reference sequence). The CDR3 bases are TGTGCCAGCAGCTTAAGTATAACATGGGATACGCAGTATTTT. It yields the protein CASSLSITWDTQYF. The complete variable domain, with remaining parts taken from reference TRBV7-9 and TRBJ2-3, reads DTGVSQNPRHKITKRGQNVTFRCDPISEHNRLYWYRQTLGQGPEFLTYFQNEAQLEKSRLLSDRFSAERPKGSFSTLEIQRTEQGDSAMYLCASSLSITWDTQYFGPGTRLTVL.

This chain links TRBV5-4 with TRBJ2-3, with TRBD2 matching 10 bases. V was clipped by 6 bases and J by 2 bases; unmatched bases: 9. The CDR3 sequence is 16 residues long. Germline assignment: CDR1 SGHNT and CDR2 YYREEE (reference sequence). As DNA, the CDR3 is TGTGCCAGCACCGGACTAGCGGACCTAGACACAGATACGCAGTATTTT. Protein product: CASTGLADLDTDTQYF.

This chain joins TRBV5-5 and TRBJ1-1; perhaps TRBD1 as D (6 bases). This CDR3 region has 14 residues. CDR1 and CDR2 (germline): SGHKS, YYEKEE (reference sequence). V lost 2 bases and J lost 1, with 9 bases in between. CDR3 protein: CASSFSRGNTEAFF. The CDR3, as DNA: TGTGCCAGCAGCTTTTCCAGGGGGAACACTGAAGCTTTCTTT.